A selection of T cell receptor beta chains follows, all from one sample in a study of blood T cell repertoires in COVID-19. Clones were sequenced by immunoSEQ multiplex PCR, and TCRdb holds only the in-frame ones, with some missing. Of 7,000 or so clones listed, 89% are singletons. Input material: peripheral blood. These receptors were obtained from a man in his 70s with active COVID-19. Each CDR3 is given with its conserved first and last residue. D genes are given only for firm matches. The size of a clone is reported for some rows only, either as once, few or many, or as a class for expanded clones.

D gene	CDR3 length	clone size	J gene	V gene	CDR3 protein	CDR3 DNA
NA	13	NA	TRBJ2-4	TRBV6-5	CASTPRESDIQYF	TGTGCCAGCACCCCAAGGGAGAGCGACATTCAGTACTTC
NA	17	NA	TRBJ1-4	TRBV21-1	CASSNEGEGVEREKLFF	TGTGCCAGCAGCAACGAAGGGGAGGGAGTGGAGCGTGAAAAACTGTTTTTT
NA	16	NA	TRBJ1-2	TRBV3-1/TRBV3-2	CASSQEGSGYGDGYTF	TGTGCCAGCAGCCAAGAAGGGAGTGGCTACGGGGATGGCTACACCTTC
NA	15	NA	TRBJ2-7	TRBV21-1	CASSKVVGPRVGQYF	TGTGCCAGCAGCAAAGTAGTAGGACCGAGGGTAGGGCAGTACTTC
TRBD2	15	NA	TRBJ2-1	TRBV29-1	CSVDGTTGALDEQFF	TGCAGCGTTGATGGGACTACCGGGGCCTTAGATGAGCAGTTCTTC
NA	11	NA	TRBJ2-4	TRBV6-5	CASRKGDIQYF	TGTGCCAGCAGAAAAGGGGACATTCAGTACTTC
NA	14	NA	TRBJ1-1	TRBV6-2/TRBV6-3	CASSYSRGNTEAFF	TGTGCCAGCAGTTACTCCCGGGGGAACACTGAAGCTTTCTTT
TRBD1	14	NA	TRBJ2-3	TRBV5-6	CASSLPTGSDTQYF	TGTGCCAGCAGCCTACCGACAGGGTCCGATACGCAGTATTTT
NA	16	NA	TRBJ2-1	TRBV4-3	CASSQEVAGLYNEQFF	TGCGCCAGCAGCCAAGAAGTAGCTGGACTCTACAATGAGCAGTTCTTC
TRBD1	16	NA	TRBJ2-7	TRBV6-4	CASSDGDRAGSYEQYF	TGTGCCAGCAGTGACGGGGACAGGGCAGGCTCCTACGAGCAGTACTTC
TRBD1	15	NA	TRBJ2-5	TRBV5-5	CASSFLTGGRETQYF	TGTGCCAGCAGCTTCCTGACAGGGGGCAGGGAGACCCAGTACTTC
NA	15	NA	TRBJ2-7	TRBV6-1	CASSEGFGDTYEQYF	TGTGCCAGCAGTGAAGGTTTTGGAGATACCTACGAGCAGTACTTC
NA	14	NA	TRBJ2-1	TRBV30	CAWRAEGLFNEQFF	TGTGCCTGGAGGGCCGAGGGACTCTTCAATGAGCAGTTCTTC
TRBD1	15	NA	TRBJ2-7	TRBV10-3	CAISHTRDRVYEQYF	TGTGCCATCAGCCACACCCGGGACAGGGTCTACGAGCAGTACTTC
TRBD2	18	NA	TRBJ2-3	TRBV30	CAWSQGAGGQFSTDTQYF	TGTGCCTGGAGTCAGGGAGCGGGGGGCCAATTTAGCACAGATACGCAGTATTTT
TRBD1	16	NA	TRBJ1-2	TRBV4-3	CASSQSTGTGHYGYTF	TGCGCCAGCAGCCAGAGTACCGGGACAGGGCACTATGGCTACACCTTC
NA	15	NA	TRBJ2-2	TRBV18	CASSTARGGRGELFF	TGTGCCAGCTCAACGGCTCGAGGAGGGCGCGGGGAGCTGTTTTTT
NA	17	once	TRBJ2-6	TRBV7-9	CASSLASLASGANVLTF	TGTGCCAGCAGCTTAGCGTCGTTGGCCTCTGGGGCCAACGTCCTGACTTTC
NA	13	NA	TRBJ1-4	TRBV11-2	CASSLGAREKLFF	TGTGCCAGCAGCTTAGGGGCCCGCGAAAAACTGTTTTTT
TRBD1	15	NA	TRBJ1-2	TRBV4-3	CASSQDAGGRYGYTF	TGCGCCAGCAGCCAAGATGCAGGGGGGAGGTATGGCTACACCTTC
NA	15	NA	TRBJ2-2	TRBV11-2	CASSLLQGNTGELFF	TGTGCCAGCAGCTTATTACAGGGAAACACCGGGGAGCTGTTTTTT
NA	13	once	TRBJ1-4	TRBV6-5	CASRRRGNEKLFF	TGTGCCAGCAGAAGGAGGGGTAATGAAAAACTGTTTTTT
TRBD2	13	NA	TRBJ2-1	TRBV11-2	CASSLFTSGSLFF	TGTGCCAGCAGCTTATTCACTAGCGGTTCCTTGTTCTTC
TRBD2	17	NA	TRBJ2-2	TRBV2	CASSDRLAGGPPGELFF	TGTGCCAGCAGTGATCGACTAGCGGGGGGGCCTCCCGGGGAGCTGTTTTTT
NA	18	NA	TRBJ2-2	TRBV20-1	CSASHGLTGTGVTGELFF	TGCAGTGCTAGTCATGGGCTTACCGGGACGGGGGTCACCGGGGAGCTGTTTTTT
TRBD1	13	NA	TRBJ2-7	TRBV27	CASSWGQGYEQYF	TGTGCCAGCAGTTGGGGACAGGGCTACGAGCAGTACTTC
NA	14	NA	TRBJ2-2	TRBV6-5	CASKRGQLTGELFF	TGTGCCAGCAAGAGAGGGCAACTCACCGGGGAGCTGTTTTTT
TRBD2	16	NA	TRBJ2-5	TRBV9	CASSVTGLVTSETQYF	TGTGCCAGCAGCGTTACGGGACTAGTCACATCAGAGACCCAGTACTTC
TRBD1	16	once	TRBJ1-6	TRBV5-1	CASSKTGTGDNSPLHF	TGCGCCAGCAGTAAAACCGGGACAGGGGATAACTCACCCCTCCACTTT
NA	15	NA	TRBJ1-1	TRBV5-1	CASSTTKGENTEAFF	TGCGCCAGCAGCACCACTAAGGGGGAGAACACTGAAGCTTTCTTT
NA	13	NA	TRBJ2-2	TRBV6-5	CASRYKSTGELFF	TGTGCCAGCAGATACAAGAGCACCGGGGAGCTGTTTTTT
TRBD1	18	NA	TRBJ1-1	TRBV4-2	CASSQGGGSDRVNTEAFF	TGTGCCAGCAGCCAAGGGGGGGGGTCGGACAGGGTGAACACTGAAGCTTTCTTT
NA	16	NA	TRBJ1-2	TRBV7-2	CASSLAQGRGYPGYTF	TGTGCCAGCAGCTTAGCGCAGGGCAGGGGCTATCCTGGCTACACCTTC
TRBD1	14	NA	TRBJ2-2	TRBV19	CASSVTGALGELFF	TGTGCCAGTAGTGTTACAGGGGCACTTGGGGAGCTGTTTTTT
TRBD1	11	NA	TRBJ2-2	TRBV19	CATRTGRELFF	TGTGCCACCCGGACAGGGAGGGAGCTGTTTTTT
NA	16	NA	TRBJ2-6	TRBV27	CASSGSWARGANVLTF	TGTGCCAGCAGTGGCTCATGGGCGAGAGGGGCCAACGTCCTGACTTTC
NA	15	NA	TRBJ2-3	TRBV6-2/TRBV6-3	CASSYGGAYTDTQYF	TGTGCCAGCAGTTACGGGGGGGCTTACACAGATACGCAGTATTTT
NA	13	NA	TRBJ2-5	TRBV5-1	CASSLVQGETQYF	TGCGCCAGCAGCTTGGTCCAGGGGGAGACCCAGTACTTC
TRBD2	15	NA	TRBJ2-1	TRBV7-3	CASSPIPQTSGTQFF	TGTGCCAGCAGCCCAATCCCTCAGACTAGCGGGACGCAGTTCTTC
TRBD1	15	NA	TRBJ2-1	TRBV5-4	CASSLGDRVHNEQFF	TGTGCCAGCAGCTTGGGGGACAGGGTACACAATGAGCAGTTCTTC
TRBD2	16	NA	TRBJ2-7	TRBV2	CASSDFHGGAAYEQYF	TGTGCCAGCAGTGATTTTCACGGGGGGGCGGCCTACGAGCAGTACTTC